Listed here are 24 T cell receptor beta chains from one sample, sequenced in a study of T cell responses to AZD1222 COVID-19 vaccine. Some clones are missing from TCRdb's copy, which holds only in-frame ones; the method was immunoSEQ multiplex PCR. The table lists 55,000 to 85,000 clones, roughly 84% of them singletons, with 9.8% in the top ten. The sequencing here drew on peripheral blood, taken on day 0 of AZD1222 vaccination. These receptors were obtained from an adult in good health.

The chain carries TRBV12-3 or TRBV12-4 and TRBJ1-5; D is undetermined. The CDR3 runs 12 residues. V gave up 3 bases and J gave up 1 base, with 1 base separating them. In DNA form, the CDR3 reads TGTGCCAGCAGTTTCAGCAATCAGCCCCAGCATTTT. It is translated as CASSFSNQPQHF.

The rearrangement uses TRBV23-1 and TRBJ1-1; tentative D call: TRBD1 (6 bases). TRBV23-1 is labeled an ORF, and its function is uncertain. This CDR3 region has 16 residues. Trimming took off 3 bases at V and 1 base at J, with 15 bases between the two ends. The CDR3 DNA reads TGCGCCAGCAGTCATATCCGGGACAAAAGGAACACTGAAGCTTTCTTT. This codes for CASSHIRDKRNTEAFF.

As to this clone: The same CDR3 is also encoded by other DNA sequences in this sample. The V gene is TRBV27, the J gene TRBJ2-2, with a tentative D call TRBD1 (6 bases). Deletions cut 11 bases from V and 2 bases from J, with 18 bases between. The germline V gene has CDR1 MNHEY and CDR2 SMNVEV (reference sequence). CDR3 length: 15 residues. The CDR3: CASRLTGLNTGELFF. The DNA for the CDR3 is TGTGCCTCCCGACTTACAGGGCTTAACACCGGGGAGCTGTTTTTT.

This clone was seen a handful of times. The gene calls are TRBV19 and TRBJ1-1; no reliable D call. V lost 6 bases and J 4 bases, leaving 12 bases between the germline ends. Per the germline V gene, CDR1 is LNHDA and CDR2 is SQIVND (reference sequence). This CDR3 region has 13 residues. The CDR3 nucleotides are TGTGCCAGTAGCATGTGGGGAGGCACTGAAGCTTTCTTT. Amino acids: CASSMWGGTEAFF.

The rearrangement links TRBV5-1 to TRBJ1-2; D call uncertain. This CDR3 spans 14 amino acids. V lost 0 bases and J 0 bases, leaving 6 bases between the germline ends. The germline V gene encodes CDR1 SGHRS and CDR2 YFSETQ. In DNA, the CDR3 is TGCGCCAGCAGCTTGGACAGCGCTAACTATGGCTACACCTTC. It translates to CASSLDSANYGYTF.

This chain connects TRBV9 to TRBJ2-7, with D possibly being TRBD1 (6 bases). CDR1 and CDR2 (germline): SGDLS, YYNGEE. Trimming cost V 2 bases and J 1 base, with 13 bases left between them. The length of the CDR3 is 15 residues. CDR3 nucleotide sequence: TGTGCCAGCAGCGTCTCGACAGGCCATTCCTACGAGCAGTACTTC. Residues: CASSVSTGHSYEQYF. Together with reference TRBV9 and TRBJ2-7, the CDR3 gives the full variable domain: DSGVTQTPKHLITATGQRVTLRCSPRSGDLSVYWYQQSLDQGLQFLIQYYNGEERAKGNILERFSAQQFPDLHSELNLSSLELGDSALYFCASSVSTGHSYEQYFGPGTRLTVT.

The rearrangement uses TRBV11-2 and TRBJ1-1, with D possibly matching TRBD1 (6 bases). Germline V gives CDR1 SGHAT, CDR2 FQNNGV. The CDR3 contains 13 residues. V lost 6 bases and J 4 bases, leaving 12 bases between the germline ends. The CDR3 nucleotides are TGTGCCAGCAGAATCGTAGGGGGCACTGAAGCTTTCTTT. It codes for CASRIVGGTEAFF.

J is TRBJ2-1 and V is TRBV5-6; D gene uncertain. Trimming removed 1 base at V and 3 bases at J, with 8 bases between. This CDR3 is 14 amino acids long. Germline CDR1 and CDR2: SGHDT and YYEEEE. The CDR3, as DNA: TGTGCCAGCAGCTTGAACAGCAACTACAATGAGCAGTTCTTC. Its translation: CASSLNSNYNEQFF.

The chain carries TRBV19 and TRBJ2-7; a possible D gene is TRBD1 (6 bases). The CDR3 is made up of 16 amino acids. Germline CDR1 is LNHDA and CDR2 is SQIVND (reference sequence). V lost 4 bases, J lost 3 bases, and 19 bases lay in between. DNA for the CDR3: TGTGCCAGTAGTAACGGACGAGGACAGCAACTCTACGAGCAGTACTTC. It specifies CASSNGRGQQLYEQYF. Variable domain in full (rest from reference TRBV19 and TRBJ2-7): DGGITQSPKYLFRKEGQNVTLSCEQNLNHDAMYWYRQDPGQGLRLIYYSQIVNDFQKGDIAEGYSVSREKKESFPLTVTSAQKNPTAFYLCASSNGRGQQLYEQYFGPGTRLTVT.

V is TRBV9 and J is TRBJ1-1; D uncertain. Germline V gene lookup returns CDR1 SGDLS and CDR2 YYNGEE. Trimming took 2 bases from V and 4 from J, leaving 15 bases between them. The CDR3 extends over 15 amino acids. The CDR3, as DNA: TGTGCCAGCAGCGTTGATAGCAAGGCCCCCACTGAAGCTTTCTTT. Translating it yields CASSVDSKAPTEAFF. The whole variable domain, remainder taken from reference TRBV9 and TRBJ1-1, is DSGVTQTPKHLITATGQRVTLRCSPRSGDLSVYWYQQSLDQGLQFLIQYYNGEERAKGNILERFSAQQFPDLHSELNLSSLELGDSALYFCASSVDSKAPTEAFFGQGTRLTVV.

In DNA form, the CDR3 reads TGTGCCAGCAGTGAGGGTTACCTCACAGATACGCAGTATTTT. Protein: CASSEGYLTDTQYF. This rearrangement joins TRBV6-1 to TRBJ2-3; D gene unclear. Trimming took off 3 bases at V and 2 bases at J, with 9 bases between the two ends. The CDR3 is made up of 14 amino acids. Germline V lookup: CDR1 MNHNS, CDR2 SASEGT.

The chain has TRBV3-1 (or the pseudogene TRBV3-2) and TRBJ2-2, with D perhaps matching TRBD1 (5 bases). V was trimmed by 1 base and J by 6 bases, leaving 9 bases between them. The CDR3 sequence is 14 residues long. Germline V gives CDR1 LGHDT, CDR2 YNNKEL (reference sequence). Here the CDR3 reads CASSQGVGPGELFF. CDR3 in DNA: TGTGCCAGCAGCCAAGGCGTGGGGCCCGGGGAGCTGTTTTTT.

The V and J genes are TRBV3-1 (or the pseudogene TRBV3-2) and TRBJ1-5; a possible D gene is TRBD1 (5 bases). The CDR3 totals 15 residues. CDR1 and CDR2 from the germline V gene are LGHDT and YNNKEL (reference sequence). V lost 0 bases to trimming and J lost 1 base, with 7 bases between them. The CDR3 here is CASSQDKGSNQPQHF. The CDR3 bases are TGTGCCAGCAGCCAAGATAAGGGGAGCAATCAGCCCCAGCATTTT.

The CDR3 reads CAWQDRGSTGSGYTF. The CDR3, as DNA: TGTGCCTGGCAGGACAGGGGATCGACCGGGTCAGGCTACACCTTC. J is TRBJ1-2 and V is TRBV30, with 9 bases aligning to TRBD1. The ends lost 5 bases at V and 8 bases at J; junction bases unmatched: 15. This CDR3 region has 15 residues. Germline V gives CDR1 GTSNPN, CDR2 SVGIG (reference sequence).

The CDR3 loop reads CASSDYALGNTEAFF. In DNA form, the CDR3 reads TGCGCCAGCAGTGATTATGCTTTGGGGAACACTGAAGCTTTCTTT. The chain carries TRBV10-1 and TRBJ1-1; D gene ambiguous. Between the trimmed V and J ends, which lost 3 bases and 1 base, there was a span of 12 bases. The CDR3 is 15 residues long. In germline, CDR1 is WNHNN, CDR2 SYGVQD (reference sequence).

This clone was found once. The chain couples TRBV27 to TRBJ2-1; D is perhaps TRBD2 (5 bases). The CDR3 spans 12 residues. The germline V gene has CDR1 MNHEY and CDR2 SMNVEV (reference sequence). Deletions cut 3 bases from V and 9 bases from J, with 9 bases between. In DNA, the CDR3 is TGTGCCAGCAGTTTGTCGGGAACTGAGCAGTTCTTC. This codes for CASSLSGTEQFF.

The J gene is TRBJ2-3, the V gene TRBV7-2; no clear D gene. Germline V lookup: CDR1 SGHTA, CDR2 FQGNSA. This CDR3 is built from 16 residues. The ends were cut back, 3 bases at V and 0 bases at J, with 13 bases in the middle. For the CDR3, the DNA is TGTGCCAGCAGCTTTCGAGTGGCGCGTAGCACAGATACGCAGTATTTT. Its translation is CASSFRVARSTDTQYF.

The chain links TRBV7-9 to TRBJ2-7, with D tentatively TRBD1 (6 bases). Trimming left V 2 bases short and J 5 bases short, with 13 bases between. CDR3 length: 14 amino acids. CDR1 SEHNR and CDR2 FQNEAQ come from the germline V gene (reference sequence). The DNA of the CDR3 is TGTGCCAGCAGCTTATCCACAGGGTTGGACGAGCAGTACTTC. It yields the protein CASSLSTGLDEQYF. Looking up the rest from reference TRBV7-9 and TRBJ2-7 gives the full variable domain: DTGVSQNPRHKITKRGQNVTFRCDPISEHNRLYWYRQTLGQGPEFLTYFQNEAQLEKSRLLSDRFSAERPKGSFSTLEIQRTEQGDSAMYLCASSLSTGLDEQYFGPGTRLTVT.

The chain combines TRBV30 with TRBJ1-2; possibly TRBD1 for D (6 bases). The CDR3 is 13 residues long. Per germline, CDR1 GTSNPN and CDR2 SVGIG (reference sequence). V lost 4 bases to trimming and J lost 4 bases, with 13 bases between them. The CDR3 DNA reads as TGTGCCTGGATATCAGGGGAAGCCTATGGCTACACCTTC. It translates to CAWISGEAYGYTF. Variable domain in full (rest from reference TRBV30 and TRBJ1-2): SQTIHQWPATLVQPVGSPLSLECTVEGTSNPNLYWYRQAAGRGLQLLFYSVGIGQISSEVPQNLSASRPQDRQFILSSKKLLLSDSGFYLCAWISGEAYGYTFGSGTRLTVV.

V gene TRBV6-5 combines with J gene TRBJ2-7; no reliable D call. The CDR3 is made up of 14 amino acids. Per germline, CDR1 MNHEY and CDR2 SVGAGI. Trimming cost V 0 bases and J 2 bases, with 8 bases left between them. The CDR3 reads CASSYSYRTYEQYF. In DNA, the CDR3 is TGTGCCAGCAGTTACTCTTACAGAACCTACGAGCAGTACTTC.

The rearrangement joins TRBV2 to TRBJ1-5, with D hard to call. Trimming pared 7 bases from V and 3 bases from J, leaving 10 bases between. Germline lookup yields CDR1 SNHLY and CDR2 FYNNEI. The CDR3 length is 13 residues. The DNA of the CDR3 is TGTGCCAGCACAGTCACGTACAATCAGCCCCAGCATTTT. Amino acids: CASTVTYNQPQHF.

This clone was seen once. This sequence joins TRBV5-6 and TRBJ2-7, with 7 bases that match TRBD2. The junction had 10 bases not matched to a gene; V was cut back by 4 bases and J by 3 bases. CDR1 SGHDT and CDR2 YYEEEE come from the germline V gene. This CDR3 has 15 amino acids. The CDR3 protein is CASSPPGGGLYEQYF. The CDR3 DNA reads TGTGCCAGCAGCCCCCCTGGGGGGGGTCTCTACGAGCAGTACTTC. Combining the CDR3 with reference TRBV5-6 and TRBJ2-7 gives the whole variable domain DAGVTQSPTHLIKTRGQQVTLRCSPKSGHDTVSWYQQALGQGPQFIFQYYEEEERQRGNFPDRFSGHQFPNYSSELNVNALLLGDSALYLCASSPPGGGLYEQYFGPGTRLTVT.

The chain is built from TRBV7-6 and TRBJ2-5; D is unclear. CDR1 SGHVS and CDR2 FNYEAQ come from the germline V gene. The CDR3 length is 13 residues. Trimming removed 2 bases from V and 3 bases from J, with 7 bases in between. CDR3 nucleotides: TGTGCCAGCAGCTTATCTGGGAAAGAGACCCAGTACTTC. Protein product: CASSLSGKETQYF.

The chain recombines TRBV2 with TRBJ1-3; D not resolved. V was clipped by 7 bases and J by 2 bases, with 6 bases between them. Germline CDR1 is SNHLY and CDR2 is FYNNEI. CDR3 size: 12 residues. CDR3 nucleotides: TGTGCCAGCAAGACAACTGGAAACACCATATATTTT. Translating it yields CASKTTGNTIYF.